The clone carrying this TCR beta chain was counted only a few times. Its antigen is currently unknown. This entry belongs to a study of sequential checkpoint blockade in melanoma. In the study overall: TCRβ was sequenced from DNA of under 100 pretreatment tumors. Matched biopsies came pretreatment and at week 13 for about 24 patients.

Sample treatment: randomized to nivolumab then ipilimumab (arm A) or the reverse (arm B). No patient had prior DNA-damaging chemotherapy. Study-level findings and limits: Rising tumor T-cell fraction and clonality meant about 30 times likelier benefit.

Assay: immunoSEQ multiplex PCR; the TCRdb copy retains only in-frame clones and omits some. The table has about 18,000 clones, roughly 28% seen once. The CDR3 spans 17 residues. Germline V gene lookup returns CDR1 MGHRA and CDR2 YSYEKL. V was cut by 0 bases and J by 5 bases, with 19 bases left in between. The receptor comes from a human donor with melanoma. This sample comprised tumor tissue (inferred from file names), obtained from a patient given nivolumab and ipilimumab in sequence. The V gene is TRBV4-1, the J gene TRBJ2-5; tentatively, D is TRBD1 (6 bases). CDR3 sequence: CASSQDRAGARGETQYF. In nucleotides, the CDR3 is TGCGCCAGCAGCCAAGATCGTGCAGGGGCTCGGGGTGAGACCCAGTACTTC.